The 18 T cell receptor beta chains below all came from one sample that was sequenced in a study of blood T cell repertoires in COVID-19. Profiling relied on immunoSEQ multiplex PCR, and the TCRdb table lists in-frame clones only, not all of them. The repertoire holds around 250,000 clones, about 83% seen once, with more than 1.5% in the top ten. Material: peripheral blood. The receptors were sampled from a woman in her thirties or forties who had recovered from COVID-19.

This clone has only one observation. The CDR3 DNA is TGTGCCAGCAGTTACATGGCGACAGTCTCTAACTATGGCTACACCTTC. Protein sequence: CASSYMATVSNYGYTF. The chain has TRBV6-6 and TRBJ1-2; maybe TRBD1 (5 bases). V was shortened by 2 bases and J by 0 bases, with 13 bases between the two germline ends. Germline V gene data show CDR1 as MNHNY and CDR2 as SVGAGI (reference sequence). The CDR3 contains 16 residues.

The rearrangement links TRBV27 to TRBJ2-1; D possibly corresponds to TRBD2 (6 bases). Per germline, CDR1 MNHEY and CDR2 SMNVEV (reference sequence). Trimming stripped 1 base from V and 8 bases from J, with 15 bases between. The CDR3 contains 15 residues. CDR3 amino acids: CASSLLRPGAYEQFF. As DNA, the CDR3 is TGTGCCAGCAGTTTATTGCGCCCGGGAGCGTATGAGCAGTTCTTC.

The chain combines TRBV5-5 with TRBJ1-2; D unclear. The CDR3 consists of 16 residues. V lost 4 bases to trimming and J lost 9 bases, with 25 bases between them. Germline V gene sequence: CDR1 SGHKS, CDR2 YYEKEE (reference sequence). CDR3 in amino acids: CASSPPGDKGLDSYTF. CDR3 in DNA: TGTGCCAGCAGCCCTCCGGGAGACAAGGGCCTTGATAGCTACACCTTC.

The chain carries TRBV5-6 and TRBJ1-2; 10 bases align to TRBD1. CDR1 and CDR2 from the germline V gene are SGHDT and YYEEEE. Germline trimming cut 4 bases from V and 1 base from J; bases unmatched to any gene: 1. The length of the CDR3 is 14 residues. The CDR3 DNA reads as TGTGCCAGCAGCCGGGACAGGGGTAACTATGGCTACACCTTC. It encodes CASSRDRGNYGYTF.

The genes are TRBV19 and TRBJ1-1, with a tentative D call TRBD1 (5 bases). The germline V gene encodes CDR1 LNHDA and CDR2 SQIVND (reference sequence). The V and J ends lost 3 bases and 1 base respectively, with 15 bases between them. This CDR3 has 16 amino acids. Written as DNA, the CDR3 is TGTGCCAGTAGTATCGCGACGGGACTGGGGAACACTGAAGCTTTCTTT. Its translation is CASSIATGLGNTEAFF.

CDR3 protein: CASSQTGSNQPQHF. CDR3 DNA sequence: TGTGCCAGCAGTCAGACAGGGAGCAATCAGCCCCAGCATTTT. The chain joins TRBV2 to TRBJ1-5; 7 bases align to TRBD1. The junction had 2 bases not matched to a gene; V was cut back by 5 bases and J by 1 base. Germline CDR1 is SNHLY and CDR2 is FYNNEI. This CDR3 region has 14 residues.

V is TRBV9 and J is TRBJ2-7; the match to TRBD1 covers 7 bases. The germline CDR1 and CDR2 sequences are SGDLS and YYNGEE. The junction had 5 bases not matched to a gene; V was cut back by 4 bases and J by 4 bases. This CDR3 contains 13 residues. CDR3 bases: TGTGCCAGCAGCCCCTCACAGGGGTACGAGCAGTACTTC. It codes for CASSPSQGYEQYF.

V gene TRBV5-1 combines with J gene TRBJ2-7, with 11 nucleotides matching TRBD2. The CDR3 is made up of 14 amino acids. Germline V gives CDR1 SGHRS, CDR2 YFSETQ. V was pared by 0 bases and J by 6 bases, with 2 bases of the junction left unmatched. The CDR3: CASSLGTSGGEQYF. The CDR3 DNA sequence: TGCGCCAGCAGCTTGGGAACTAGCGGGGGCGAGCAGTACTTC.

V gene TRBV20-1 combines with J gene TRBJ2-7, with D unclear. The V gene lost 3 bases and the J gene lost 2 bases, with 5 bases spanning the gap. Germline-derived CDR1 and CDR2 are DFQATT and SNEGSKA (reference sequence). The CDR3 sequence is 11 residues long. CDR3 region: CSASSAYEQYF. CDR3 in DNA: TGCAGTGCTAGCTCCGCCTACGAGCAGTACTTC.

The J gene is TRBJ2-2, the V gene TRBV7-9; 8 bases map to TRBD1. This CDR3 contains 15 residues. Germline-derived CDR1 and CDR2 are SEHNR and FQNEAQ (reference sequence). Trimming cost V 11 bases and J 6 bases; bases outside gene matches: 14. The CDR3 DNA reads as TGTGCCCTTCCGCCAACCGGCAGGGGGCCCGGGGAGCTGTTTTTT. This codes for CALPPTGRGPGELFF.

This clone was found many times. This chain joins TRBV28 and TRBJ2-6; 9 bases line up with TRBD1. Germline CDR1 and CDR2: MDHEN and SYDVKM. The V segment lost 7 bases and the J segment 2 bases; nucleotides outside the gene matches: 15. The CDR3 spans 19 residues. The CDR3 DNA sequence: TGTGCCAGCATTCCCGCTTTTGGACAGGGGCTAACTGGGGCCAACGTCCTGACTTTC. Protein product: CASIPAFGQGLTGANVLTF.

This clone occurred once. The chain recombines TRBV28 with TRBJ2-5; TRBD1 aligns across 7 bases. V was clipped by 4 bases and J by 3 bases; unmatched bases: 8. This CDR3 has 15 residues. The germline V gene has CDR1 MDHEN and CDR2 SYDVKM. The CDR3: CASSSRDRTEETQYF. The CDR3 region has the DNA TGTGCCAGCAGTTCCAGGGACAGAACAGAAGAGACCCAGTACTTC.

The chain recombines TRBV4-2 with TRBJ2-7; possibly TRBD2 for D (6 bases). This CDR3 spans 13 amino acids. The V end lost 0 bases, the J end lost 6 bases, and 9 bases lay between the germline ends. Per the germline V gene, CDR1 is LGHNA and CDR2 is YNFKEQ. CDR3 sequence: CASSQEEGREQYF. The CDR3 bases are TGTGCCAGCAGCCAAGAGGAGGGTCGCGAGCAGTACTTC.

The rearrangement joins TRBV29-1 to TRBJ1-2, with 7 nucleotides matching TRBD1. V gave up 1 base and J gave up 9 bases; unmatched junction bases: 2. Looked up from germline, CDR1 is SQVTM and CDR2 is ANQGSEA. There are 11 residues in the CDR3. The CDR3 region is CSVEGDRSYTF. The CDR3 DNA reads as TGCAGCGTTGAAGGGGACAGAAGCTACACCTTC.

The rearrangement joins TRBV11-2 to TRBJ1-2; D not certain. Germline CDR1 reads SGHAT; CDR2 reads FQNNGV. The CDR3 has 14 amino acids. V lost 1 base and J 7 bases, leaving 13 bases between the germline ends. CDR3 sequence reads: CASSLVSGKGGYTF. The CDR3 bases are TGTGCCAGCAGCTTAGTATCCGGGAAGGGTGGCTACACCTTC.

The rearrangement joins TRBV7-2 to TRBJ2-6, with 8 bases identical to TRBD2. The CDR3 loop spans 18 amino acids. Trimming took 4 bases from V and 2 from J; bases not matched to a gene: 10. CDR1 SGHTA and CDR2 FQGNSA come from the germline V gene. CDR3 loop: CASSWGRRGAAGANVLTF. CDR3 DNA: TGTGCCAGCAGCTGGGGGCGGCGGGGGGCCGCTGGGGCCAACGTCCTGACTTTC.

This rearrangement joins TRBV28 to TRBJ2-5, with 9 bases aligning to TRBD2. The germline gives CDR1 MDHEN, CDR2 SYDVKM. After removal of 2 bases from V and 5 bases from J, the junction contained 6 bases not matched to a gene. CDR3 length equals 15 residues. CDR3 loop: CASSLPSGVGETQYF. The CDR3 DNA reads as TGTGCCAGCAGTTTACCTAGCGGGGTAGGGGAGACCCAGTACTTC.

The chain uses TRBV5-5 and TRBJ1-1; TRBD1 is a possible D gene (6 bases). The CDR3 is 13 residues long. V was shortened by 4 bases and J by 4 bases, with 11 bases between the two germline ends. Per the germline V gene, CDR1 is SGHKS and CDR2 is YYEKEE (reference sequence). The DNA of the CDR3 is TGTGCCAGCAGCCCACACAGGGTCACTGAAGCTTTCTTT. It yields the protein CASSPHRVTEAFF.